Shown below are 22 T cell receptor beta chains from a single sample sequenced in a study of blood T cell repertoires in COVID-19. The table came from immunoSEQ multiplex PCR; TCRdb's copy has only in-frame clones and leaves some out. The sample lists about 190,000 clones; approximately 80% were seen once. Sequencing was done on a sample of peripheral blood. The receptor source for this set is a human donor in a cohort sampled during active COVID-19.

This chain links TRBV28 with TRBJ1-6; no clear D. The CDR3 is made up of 13 amino acids. V gave up 8 bases and J gave up 0 bases, with 5 bases separating them. CDR1 is MDHEN and CDR2 is SYDVKM in the germline V gene. The CDR3 DNA sequence: TGTGCCAGCGGGAGCTCCTATAATTCACCCCTCCACTTT. Its translation is CASGSSYNSPLHF.

This sequence joins TRBV20-1 and TRBJ2-3; D unresolved. The CDR3 runs 11 residues. In germline, CDR1 is DFQATT, CDR2 SNEGSKA (reference sequence). Trimming removed 3 bases from V and 5 bases from J, with 6 bases in between. The CDR3 DNA reads as TGCAGTGCTAGTAATATAGATACGCAGTATTTT. It yields the protein CSASNIDTQYF.

V gene TRBV14 combines with J gene TRBJ1-2; weak D call: TRBD1 (6 bases). CDR3 length: 17 amino acids. Trimming removed 0 bases at V and 1 base at J, with 15 bases between. Germline V gene lookup returns CDR1 SGHDN and CDR2 FVKESK. As DNA, the CDR3 is TGTGCCAGCAGCCAAGAACGATCTGGCAGGGGTAACTATGGCTACACCTTC. As protein: CASSQERSGRGNYGYTF. The variable domain in full, completed from reference TRBV14 and TRBJ1-2, reads EAGVTQFPSHSVIEKGQTVTLRCDPISGHDNLYWYRRVMGKEIKFLLHFVKESKQDESGMPNNRFLAERTGGTYSTLKVQPAELEDSGVYFCASSQERSGRGNYGYTFGSGTRLTVV.

The chain employs TRBV28 and TRBJ2-7; D is ambiguous. CDR1 MDHEN and CDR2 SYDVKM come from the germline V gene. This CDR3 spans 11 amino acids. Trimming stripped 5 bases from V and 6 bases from J, with 8 bases between. The CDR3 bases are TGTGCCAGCAGTACCAGATCCGAGCAGTACTTC. Protein: CASSTRSEQYF.

The chain links TRBV9 to TRBJ1-6; maybe TRBD1 (6 bases). V gave up 7 bases and J gave up 9 bases, with 23 bases separating them. The CDR3 runs 16 residues. Germline CDR1 reads SGDLS; CDR2 reads YYNGEE. CDR3 coding DNA: TGTGCCAGCTCCGAGGGGGGGTTTATGGCAGGTTCACCCCTCCACTTT. Its protein product is CASSEGGFMAGSPLHF.

The chain employs TRBV19 and TRBJ1-1; D remains unclear. The CDR3 spans 15 residues. The V gene's germline CDR1 is LNHDA and CDR2 SQIVND (reference sequence). The V gene lost 9 bases and the J gene lost 0 bases, with 17 bases spanning the gap. The CDR3: CASWKNGDLNTEAFF. CDR3 DNA sequence: TGTGCCAGCTGGAAAAACGGAGACTTGAACACTGAAGCTTTCTTT.

V and J are TRBV7-2 and TRBJ2-3; 9 nucleotides line up with TRBD2. From germline, CDR1 is SGHTA and CDR2 FQGNSA. The J segment lost 7 bases and the V segment lost 5 bases, leaving 10 bases of the junction unmatched. The CDR3 is made up of 15 amino acids. The CDR3 sequence: CASSGTGTSPNTQYF. CDR3 nucleotide sequence: TGTGCCAGCAGCGGAACCGGGACTAGCCCAAATACGCAGTATTTT.

V is TRBV27 and J is TRBJ2-3; D is unresolved. CDR3 length equals 14 residues. Germline V lookup: CDR1 MNHEY, CDR2 SMNVEV (reference sequence). Trimming stripped 6 bases from V and 1 base from J, with 11 bases between. The CDR3 bases are TGTGCCAGCAGACGTACTATGGGCACAGATACGCAGTATTTT. Residues: CASRRTMGTDTQYF.

The chain recombines TRBV14 with TRBJ2-5; no reliable D call. The CDR3 runs to 13 residues. The V end lost 0 bases, the J end lost 6 bases, and 8 bases lay between the germline ends. In germline, CDR1 is SGHDN, CDR2 FVKESK. The CDR3 protein is CASSQDMWQTQYF. In nucleotides, the CDR3 is TGTGCCAGCAGCCAAGATATGTGGCAGACCCAGTACTTC.

The chain is built from TRBV5-6 and TRBJ1-1, with 8 bases matching TRBD1. The CDR3 sequence is 16 residues long. V lost 4 bases, J lost 0 bases, and 8 bases stayed unmatched. Germline-derived CDR1 and CDR2 are SGHDT and YYEEEE. The CDR3 DNA reads as TGTGCCAGCAGCCCAAGGACAGGGAGGGTGAACACTGAAGCTTTCTTT. It is translated as CASSPRTGRVNTEAFF.

The genes are TRBV30 and TRBJ2-5, with D possibly being TRBD1 (5 bases). The CDR3 has 13 amino acids. CDR1 GTSNPN and CDR2 SVGIG come from the germline V gene (reference sequence). V lost 0 bases to trimming and J lost 5 bases, with 10 bases between them. This CDR3 is CAWSVQARETQYF. The CDR3 DNA is TGTGCCTGGAGTGTACAGGCGCGGGAGACCCAGTACTTC.

The V gene is TRBV29-1, the J gene TRBJ2-5; TRBD2 aligns across 9 bases. The CDR3 totals 13 residues. With V trimmed by 7 bases and J by 4 bases, 7 bases remained unmatched. Germline V gives CDR1 SQVTM, CDR2 ANQGSEA. The CDR3 sequence: CSASTLAGETQYF. DNA of the CDR3: TGCAGCGCGTCAACACTAGCGGGAGAGACCCAGTACTTC.

The V and J genes are TRBV5-1 and TRBJ2-5; the match to TRBD2 covers 8 bases. CDR1 is SGHRS and CDR2 is YFSETQ in the germline V gene. Trimming removed 2 bases from V and 5 bases from J; junction bases left unmatched: 8. The CDR3 consists of 15 residues. DNA of the CDR3: TGCGCCAGCAGCTTCACAGCGGGAGTCTCGGAGACCCAGTACTTC. This sequence encodes CASSFTAGVSETQYF.

The chain joins TRBV19 to TRBJ1-2, with 9 bases fitting TRBD1. V lost 5 bases to trimming and J lost 2 bases; unmatched junction nucleotides: 6. This CDR3 comprises 15 residues. CDR1 and CDR2 (germline): LNHDA, SQIVND (reference sequence). The CDR3 coding sequence is TGTGCCAGTAGTTTGACAGGGGGTGCCAACTATGGCTACACCTTC. It specifies CASSLTGGANYGYTF. Drawing the rest from reference TRBV19 and TRBJ1-2, the complete variable domain is DGGITQSPKYLFRKEGQNVTLSCEQNLNHDAMYWYRQDPGQGLRLIYYSQIVNDFQKGDIAEGYSVSREKKESFPLTVTSAQKNPTAFYLCASSLTGGANYGYTFGSGTRLTVV.

V gene TRBV3-1 (or the pseudogene TRBV3-2) combines with J gene TRBJ1-1, with D perhaps TRBD1 (5 bases). Trimming took 3 bases from V and 4 from J, leaving 15 bases between them. CDR3 length equals 15 residues. Germline assignment: CDR1 LGHDT and CDR2 YNNKEL (reference sequence). The CDR3 region has the DNA TGTGCCAGCAGCCAGACAGACGTACTTAGCACTGAAGCTTTCTTT. Translating it yields CASSQTDVLSTEAFF.

The chain employs TRBV11-2 and TRBJ2-2, with 7 bases aligning to TRBD2. The CDR3 contains 16 residues. The V gene's germline CDR1 is SGHAT and CDR2 FQNNGV. Unmatched junction bases numbered 6, after V lost 3 bases and J lost 2 bases. CDR3 sequence: CASSLIREANTGELFF. CDR3 bases: TGTGCCAGCAGCTTGATCCGGGAGGCTAACACCGGGGAGCTGTTTTTT.

The chain recombines TRBV7-3 with TRBJ2-7, with a weak D call TRBD1 (6 bases). The germline gives CDR1 SGHTA, CDR2 FQGTGA. The CDR3 has 16 residues. The V and J ends lost 5 bases and 5 bases respectively, with 22 bases between them. The chain's CDR3 is CASSPQGGTSIHEQYV. DNA of the CDR3: TGTGCCAGCAGCCCCCAAGGGGGAACCTCGATCCACGAGCAGTACGTC.

The chain couples TRBV24-1 to TRBJ2-3; 8 nucleotides align to TRBD2. The trim removed 1 base at V and 2 bases at J, leaving 4 bases unmatched. CDR3 size: 16 residues. The germline V gene has CDR1 KGHDR and CDR2 SFDVKD. CDR3 sequence: CATSDFGGGITDTQYF. Here the CDR3 DNA reads TGTGCCACCAGTGATTTCGGCGGGGGGATCACAGATACGCAGTATTTT.

J is TRBJ2-5 and V is TRBV6-5, with a weak D call TRBD1 (5 bases). There are 14 residues in the CDR3. Germline CDR1 reads MNHEY; CDR2 reads SVGAGI. The V and J ends lost 6 bases and 6 bases respectively, with 17 bases between them. The chain's CDR3 is CASRALTQGQTQYF. CDR3 DNA sequence: TGTGCCAGCAGGGCACTTACCCAGGGCCAGACCCAGTACTTC.

This clone was recorded only once. The V and J genes are TRBV5-1 and TRBJ1-1; a weak D match, TRBD1 (6 bases). V was trimmed by 3 bases and J by 0 bases, leaving 9 bases between them. Germline V gene lookup returns CDR1 SGHRS and CDR2 YFSETQ. This CDR3 has 14 residues. The CDR3 DNA follows: TGCGCCAGCAGCTCAAGGACAGTGAACACTGAAGCTTTCTTT. This codes for CASSSRTVNTEAFF.

To note about this clone: Distinct nucleotide sequences in the sample also encode this CDR3. The chain's CDR3 is CASSIGTGSYEQYF. CDR3 nucleotides: TGTGCCAGTAGTATTGGGACAGGGTCCTACGAGCAGTACTTC. The gene calls are TRBV19 and TRBJ2-7, with TRBD1 matching 9 bases. The V gene end was trimmed by 3 bases and the J gene end by 1 base; junction bases not matched to a gene: 1. CDR1 is LNHDA and CDR2 is SQIVND in the germline V gene (reference sequence). The CDR3 covers 14 residues.

V gene TRBV7-3 combines with J gene TRBJ1-2; D is possibly TRBD1 (5 bases). Trimming removed 0 bases at V and 3 bases at J, with 8 bases between. The germline V gene encodes CDR1 SGHTA and CDR2 FQGTGA. This CDR3 contains 14 residues. CDR3 protein: CASSLTGEDYGYTF. The CDR3 coding sequence is TGTGCCAGCAGCTTAACAGGGGAGGACTATGGCTACACCTTC.